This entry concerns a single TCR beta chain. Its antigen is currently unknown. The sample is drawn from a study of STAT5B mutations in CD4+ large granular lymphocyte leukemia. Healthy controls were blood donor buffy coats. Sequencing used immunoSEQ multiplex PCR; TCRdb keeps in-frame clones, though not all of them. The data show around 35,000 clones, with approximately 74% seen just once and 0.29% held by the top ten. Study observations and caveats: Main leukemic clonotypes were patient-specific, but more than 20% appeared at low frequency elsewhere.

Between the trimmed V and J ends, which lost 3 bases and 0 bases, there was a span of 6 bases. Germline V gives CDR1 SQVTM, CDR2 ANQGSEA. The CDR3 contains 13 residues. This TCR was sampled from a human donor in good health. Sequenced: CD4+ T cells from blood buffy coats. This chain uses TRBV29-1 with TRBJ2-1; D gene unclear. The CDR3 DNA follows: TGCAGCGTTGATGGTAGCTCCTACAATGAGCAGTTCTTC. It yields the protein CSVDGSSYNEQFF.